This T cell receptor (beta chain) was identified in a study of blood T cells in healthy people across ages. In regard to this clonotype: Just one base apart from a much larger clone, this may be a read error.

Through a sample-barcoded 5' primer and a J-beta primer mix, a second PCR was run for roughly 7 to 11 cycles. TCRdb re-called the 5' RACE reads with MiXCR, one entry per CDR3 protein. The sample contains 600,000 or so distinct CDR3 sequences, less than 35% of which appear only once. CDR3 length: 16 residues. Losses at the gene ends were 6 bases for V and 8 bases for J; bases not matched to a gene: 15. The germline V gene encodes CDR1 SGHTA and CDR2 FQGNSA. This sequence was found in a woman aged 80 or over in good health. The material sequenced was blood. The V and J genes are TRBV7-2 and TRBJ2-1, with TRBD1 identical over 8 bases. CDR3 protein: CASSLTRTGKYDEQFF. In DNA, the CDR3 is TGTGCCAGCAGTCTGACTCGGACAGGGAAATACGATGAGCAGTTCTTC.